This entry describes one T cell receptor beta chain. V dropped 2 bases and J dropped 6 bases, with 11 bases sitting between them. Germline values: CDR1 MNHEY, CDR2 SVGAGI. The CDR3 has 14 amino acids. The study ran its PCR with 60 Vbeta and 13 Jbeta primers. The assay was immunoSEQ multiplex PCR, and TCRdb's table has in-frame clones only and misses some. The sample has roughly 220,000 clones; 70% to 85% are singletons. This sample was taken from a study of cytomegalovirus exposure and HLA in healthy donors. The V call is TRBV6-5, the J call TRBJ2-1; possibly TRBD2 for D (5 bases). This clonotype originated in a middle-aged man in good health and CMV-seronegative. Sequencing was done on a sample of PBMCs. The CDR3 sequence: CASSYGVASNEQFF. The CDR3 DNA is TGTGCCAGCAGTTACGGGGTAGCGAGCAATGAGCAGTTCTTC.